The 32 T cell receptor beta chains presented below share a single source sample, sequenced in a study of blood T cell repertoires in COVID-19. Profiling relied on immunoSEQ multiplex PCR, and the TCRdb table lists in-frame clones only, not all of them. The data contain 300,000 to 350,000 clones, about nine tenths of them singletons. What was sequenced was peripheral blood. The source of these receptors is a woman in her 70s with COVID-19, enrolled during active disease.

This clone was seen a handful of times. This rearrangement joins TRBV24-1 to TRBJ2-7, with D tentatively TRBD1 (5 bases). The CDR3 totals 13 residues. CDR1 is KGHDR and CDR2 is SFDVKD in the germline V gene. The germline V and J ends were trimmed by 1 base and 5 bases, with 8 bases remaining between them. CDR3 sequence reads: CATSDFEGDEQYF. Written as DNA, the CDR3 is TGTGCCACCAGTGATTTTGAAGGGGACGAGCAGTACTTC.

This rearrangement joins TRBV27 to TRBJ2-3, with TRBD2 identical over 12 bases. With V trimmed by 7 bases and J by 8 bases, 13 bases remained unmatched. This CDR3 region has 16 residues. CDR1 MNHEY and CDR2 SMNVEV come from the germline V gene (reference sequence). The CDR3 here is CASTSRTSGIGATQYF. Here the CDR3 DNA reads TGTGCCAGCACCTCCAGGACTAGCGGGATTGGAGCTACGCAGTATTTT.

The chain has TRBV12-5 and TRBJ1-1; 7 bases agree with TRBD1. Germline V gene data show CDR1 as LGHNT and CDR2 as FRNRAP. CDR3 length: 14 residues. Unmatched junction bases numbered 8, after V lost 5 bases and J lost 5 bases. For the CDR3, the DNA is TGTGCTAGTGGTGTGGCAGGGGGTAAAACTGAAGCTTTCTTT. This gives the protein CASGVAGGKTEAFF. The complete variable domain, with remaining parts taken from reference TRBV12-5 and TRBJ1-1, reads DARVTQTPRHKVTEMGQEVTMRCQPILGHNTVFWYRQTMMQGLELLAYFRNRAPLDDSGMPKDRFSAEMPDATLATLKIQPSEPRDSAVYFCASGVAGGKTEAFFGQGTRLTVV.

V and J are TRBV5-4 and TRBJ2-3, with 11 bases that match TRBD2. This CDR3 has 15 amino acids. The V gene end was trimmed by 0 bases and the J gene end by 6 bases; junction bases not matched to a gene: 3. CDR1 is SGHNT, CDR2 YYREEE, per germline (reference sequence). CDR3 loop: CASSLGGLAADTQYF. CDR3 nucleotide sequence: TGTGCCAGCAGCTTGGGGGGACTAGCGGCGGATACGCAGTATTTT. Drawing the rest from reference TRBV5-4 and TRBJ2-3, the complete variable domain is ETGVTQSPTHLIKTRGQQVTLRCSSQSGHNTVSWYQQALGQGPQFIFQYYREEENGRGNFPPRFSGLQFPNYSSELNVNALELDDSALYLCASSLGGLAADTQYFGPGTRLTVL.

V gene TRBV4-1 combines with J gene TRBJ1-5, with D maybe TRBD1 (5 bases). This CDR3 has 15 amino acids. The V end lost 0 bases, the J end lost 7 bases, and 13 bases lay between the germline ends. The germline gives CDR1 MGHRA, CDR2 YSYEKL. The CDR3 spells CASSQDIGGAQPQHF. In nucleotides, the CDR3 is TGCGCCAGCAGCCAAGATATCGGGGGAGCCCAGCCCCAGCATTTT.

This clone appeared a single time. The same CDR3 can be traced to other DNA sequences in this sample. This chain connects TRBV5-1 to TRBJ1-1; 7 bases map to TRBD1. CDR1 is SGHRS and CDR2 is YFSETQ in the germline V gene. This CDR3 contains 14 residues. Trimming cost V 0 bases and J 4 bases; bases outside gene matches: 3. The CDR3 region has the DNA TGCGCCAGCAGCTTGGACCCAGGGGGCACTGAAGCTTTCTTT. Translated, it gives CASSLDPGGTEAFF. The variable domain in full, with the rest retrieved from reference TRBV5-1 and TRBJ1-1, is KAGVTQTPRYLIKTRGQQVTLSCSPISGHRSVSWYQQTPGQGLQFLFEYFSETQRNKGNFPGRFSGRQFSNSRSEMNVSTLELGDSALYLCASSLDPGGTEAFFGQGTRLTVV.

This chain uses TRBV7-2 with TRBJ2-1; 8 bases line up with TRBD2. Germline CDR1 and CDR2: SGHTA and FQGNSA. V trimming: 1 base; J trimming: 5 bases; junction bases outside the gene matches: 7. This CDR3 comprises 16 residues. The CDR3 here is CASSLVGGGLNNEQFF. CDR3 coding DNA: TGTGCCAGCAGCTTAGTAGGCGGGGGGCTAAACAATGAGCAGTTCTTC.

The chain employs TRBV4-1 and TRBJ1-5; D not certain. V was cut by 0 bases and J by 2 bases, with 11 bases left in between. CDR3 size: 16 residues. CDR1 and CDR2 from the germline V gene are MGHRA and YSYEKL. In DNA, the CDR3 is TGCGCCAGCAGCCAAGACCCGCACACCGGCAATCAGCCCCAGCATTTT. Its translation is CASSQDPHTGNQPQHF.

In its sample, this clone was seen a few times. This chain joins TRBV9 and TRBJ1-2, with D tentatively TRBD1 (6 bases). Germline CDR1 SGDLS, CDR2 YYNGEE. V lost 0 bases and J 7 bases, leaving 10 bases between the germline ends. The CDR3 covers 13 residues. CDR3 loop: CASSVEQGRGYTF. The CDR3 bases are TGTGCCAGCAGCGTAGAACAGGGACGTGGCTACACCTTC.

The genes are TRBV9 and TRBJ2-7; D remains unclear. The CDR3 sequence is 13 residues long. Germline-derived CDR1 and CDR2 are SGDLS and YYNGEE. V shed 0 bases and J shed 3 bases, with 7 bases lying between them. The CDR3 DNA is TGTGCCAGCAGCGTAGCTACGAACTACGAGCAGTACTTC. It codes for CASSVATNYEQYF.

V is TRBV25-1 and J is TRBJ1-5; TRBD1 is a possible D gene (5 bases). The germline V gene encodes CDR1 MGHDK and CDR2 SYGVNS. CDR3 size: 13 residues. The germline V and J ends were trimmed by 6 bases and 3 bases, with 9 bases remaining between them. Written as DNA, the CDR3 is TGTGCCAGCAGCAGGGTTATCAATCAGCCCCAGCATTTT. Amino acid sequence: CASSRVINQPQHF.

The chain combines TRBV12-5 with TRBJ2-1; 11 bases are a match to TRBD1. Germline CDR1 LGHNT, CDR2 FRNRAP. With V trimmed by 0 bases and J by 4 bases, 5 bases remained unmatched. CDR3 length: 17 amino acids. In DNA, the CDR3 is TGTGCTAGTGGTTTGGTAGCCGGACAGGGGGCGTACAATGAGCAGTTCTTC. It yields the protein CASGLVAGQGAYNEQFF.

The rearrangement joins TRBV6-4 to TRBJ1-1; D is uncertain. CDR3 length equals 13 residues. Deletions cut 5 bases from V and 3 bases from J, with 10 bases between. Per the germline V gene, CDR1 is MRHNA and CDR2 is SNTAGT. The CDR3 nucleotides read TGTGCCAGCAGTCGCGAGTTAGACACTGAAGCTTTCTTT. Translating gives CASSRELDTEAFF.

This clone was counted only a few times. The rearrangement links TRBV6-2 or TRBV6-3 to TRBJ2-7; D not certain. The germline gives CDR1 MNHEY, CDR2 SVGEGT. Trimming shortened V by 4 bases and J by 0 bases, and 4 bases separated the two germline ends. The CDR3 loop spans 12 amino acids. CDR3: CASSFSSYEQYF. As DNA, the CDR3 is TGTGCCAGCAGTTTCAGCTCCTACGAGCAGTACTTC.

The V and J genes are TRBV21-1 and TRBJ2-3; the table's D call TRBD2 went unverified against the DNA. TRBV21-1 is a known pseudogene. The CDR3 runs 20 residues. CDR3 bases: TGTGCCAGCAATCCCCCAGCTAGGACTAGCGGGGGCCCCGGGATAGATACGCAGTATTTT. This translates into CASNPPARTSGGPGIDTQYF.

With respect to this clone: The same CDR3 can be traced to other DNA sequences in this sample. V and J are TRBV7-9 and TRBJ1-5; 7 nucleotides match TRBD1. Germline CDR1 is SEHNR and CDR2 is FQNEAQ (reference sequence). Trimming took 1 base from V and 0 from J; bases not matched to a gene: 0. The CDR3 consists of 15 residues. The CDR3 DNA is TGTGCCAGCAGCTTAGGGGACAGTAGCAATCAGCCCCAGCATTTT. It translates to CASSLGDSSNQPQHF. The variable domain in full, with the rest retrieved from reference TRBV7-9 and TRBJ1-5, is DTGVSQNPRHKITKRGQNVTFRCDPISEHNRLYWYRQTLGQGPEFLTYFQNEAQLEKSRLLSDRFSAERPKGSFSTLEIQRTEQGDSAMYLCASSLGDSSNQPQHFGDGTRLSIL.

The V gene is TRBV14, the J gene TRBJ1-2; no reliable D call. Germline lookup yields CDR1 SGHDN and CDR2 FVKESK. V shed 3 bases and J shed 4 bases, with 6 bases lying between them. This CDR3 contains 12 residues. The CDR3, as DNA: TGTGCCAGCAGCCAGAGCTTCTATGGCTACACCTTC. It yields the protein CASSQSFYGYTF.

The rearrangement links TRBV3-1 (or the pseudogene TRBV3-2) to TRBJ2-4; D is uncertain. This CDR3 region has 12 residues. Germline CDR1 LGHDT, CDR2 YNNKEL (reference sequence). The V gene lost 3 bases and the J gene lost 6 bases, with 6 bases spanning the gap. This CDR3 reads CASSQLGNIQYF. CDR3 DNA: TGTGCCAGCAGCCAGCTAGGAAACATTCAGTACTTC.

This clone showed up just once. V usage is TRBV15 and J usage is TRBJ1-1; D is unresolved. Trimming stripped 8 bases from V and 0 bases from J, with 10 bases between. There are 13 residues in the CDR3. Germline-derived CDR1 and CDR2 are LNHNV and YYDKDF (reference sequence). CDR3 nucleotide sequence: TGTGCCACCTCTGAGGGTATGAACACTGAAGCTTTCTTT. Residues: CATSEGMNTEAFF.

The CDR3 nucleotides read TGTGCCAGCAGTTTAGAGGGGACAGGGGTGACAGATACGCAGTATTTT. Residues: CASSLEGTGVTDTQYF. This chain uses TRBV27 with TRBJ2-3, with 10 positions matching TRBD1. Germline-derived CDR1 and CDR2 are MNHEY and SMNVEV (reference sequence). This CDR3 comprises 16 residues. V was clipped by 2 bases and J by 3 bases; unmatched bases: 5.

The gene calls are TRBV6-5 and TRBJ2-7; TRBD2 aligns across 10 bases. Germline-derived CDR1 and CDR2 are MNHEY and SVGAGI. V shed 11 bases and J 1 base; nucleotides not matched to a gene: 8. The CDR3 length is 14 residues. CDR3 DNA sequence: TGTGCCTGCTCGCTAGCGGGGGTTTCCTACGAGCAGTACTTC. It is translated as CACSLAGVSYEQYF.

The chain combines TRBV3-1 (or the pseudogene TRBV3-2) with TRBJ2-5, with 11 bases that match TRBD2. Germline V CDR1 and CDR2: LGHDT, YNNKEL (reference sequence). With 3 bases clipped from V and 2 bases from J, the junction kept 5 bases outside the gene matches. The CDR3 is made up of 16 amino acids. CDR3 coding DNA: TGTGCCAGCAGCCACCTAGCGGGGGGTCGACAAGAGACCCAGTACTTC. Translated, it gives CASSHLAGGRQETQYF.

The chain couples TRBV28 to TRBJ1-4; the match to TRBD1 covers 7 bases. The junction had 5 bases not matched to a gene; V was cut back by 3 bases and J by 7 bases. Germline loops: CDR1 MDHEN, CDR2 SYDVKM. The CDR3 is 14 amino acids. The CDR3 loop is CASSFGTVGEKLFF. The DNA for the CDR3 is TGTGCCAGCAGTTTCGGGACAGTTGGTGAAAAACTGTTTTTT.

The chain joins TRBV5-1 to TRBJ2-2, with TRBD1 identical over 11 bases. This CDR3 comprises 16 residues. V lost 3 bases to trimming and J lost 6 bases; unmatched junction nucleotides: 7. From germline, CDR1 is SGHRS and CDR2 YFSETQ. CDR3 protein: CASSSAGTGGPGELFF. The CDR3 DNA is TGCGCCAGCAGCTCCGCCGGGACAGGGGGTCCCGGGGAGCTGTTTTTT.

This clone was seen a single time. CDR3 amino acids: CASSLTTYYGYTF. In DNA, the CDR3 is TGTGCCAGCTCACTAACAACCTACTATGGCTACACCTTC. The rearrangement joins TRBV18 to TRBJ1-2, with D uncertain. Germline assignment: CDR1 KGHSH and CDR2 LQKENI. The V end was cut by 4 bases, the J end by 3 bases, with 9 bases between. The CDR3 contains 13 residues.

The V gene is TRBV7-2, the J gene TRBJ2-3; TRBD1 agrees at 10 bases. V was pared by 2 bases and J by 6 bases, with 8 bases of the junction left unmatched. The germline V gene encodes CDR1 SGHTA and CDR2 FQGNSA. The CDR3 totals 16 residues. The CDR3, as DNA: TGTGCCAGCAGCTTATTTTGGACAGGGGGTGCGGATACGCAGTATTTT. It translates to CASSLFWTGGADTQYF. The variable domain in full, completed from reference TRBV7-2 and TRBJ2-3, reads GAGVSQSPSNKVTEKGKDVELRCDPISGHTALYWYRQSLGQGLEFLIYFQGNSAPDKSGLPSDRFSAERTGGSVSTLTIQRTQQEDSAVYLCASSLFWTGGADTQYFGPGTRLTVL.

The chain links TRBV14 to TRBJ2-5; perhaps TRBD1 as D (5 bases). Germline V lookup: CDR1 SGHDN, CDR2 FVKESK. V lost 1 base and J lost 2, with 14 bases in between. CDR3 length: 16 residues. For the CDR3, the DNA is TGTGCCAGCAGCCAAGGACAGACAGTTTTACAAGAGACCCAGTACTTC. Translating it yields CASSQGQTVLQETQYF. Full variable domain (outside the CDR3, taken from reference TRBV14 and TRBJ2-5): EAGVTQFPSHSVIEKGQTVTLRCDPISGHDNLYWYRRVMGKEIKFLLHFVKESKQDESGMPNNRFLAERTGGTYSTLKVQPAELEDSGVYFCASSQGQTVLQETQYFGPGTRLLVL.

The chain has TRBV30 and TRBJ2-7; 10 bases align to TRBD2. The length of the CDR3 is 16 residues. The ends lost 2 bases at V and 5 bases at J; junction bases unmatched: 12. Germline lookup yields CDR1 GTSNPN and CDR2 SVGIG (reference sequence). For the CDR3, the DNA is TGTGCCTGGAGTAAGAAGGAACTAGCGGGGAGGGACGAGCAGTACTTC. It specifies CAWSKKELAGRDEQYF.

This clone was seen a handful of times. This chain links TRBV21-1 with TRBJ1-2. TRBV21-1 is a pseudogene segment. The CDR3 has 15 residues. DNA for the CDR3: TGTGCCAGCAGCAAAAAAAAGAGTTTTCGGAGCGGCTACACCTTC. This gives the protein CASSKKKSFRSGYTF.

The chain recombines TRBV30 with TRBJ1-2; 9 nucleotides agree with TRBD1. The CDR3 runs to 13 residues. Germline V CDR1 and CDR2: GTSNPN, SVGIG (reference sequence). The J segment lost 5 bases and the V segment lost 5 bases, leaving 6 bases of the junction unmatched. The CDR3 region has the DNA TGTGCCTGGGCCCCCGACAGGGGGTATGGCTACACCTTC. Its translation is CAWAPDRGYGYTF.

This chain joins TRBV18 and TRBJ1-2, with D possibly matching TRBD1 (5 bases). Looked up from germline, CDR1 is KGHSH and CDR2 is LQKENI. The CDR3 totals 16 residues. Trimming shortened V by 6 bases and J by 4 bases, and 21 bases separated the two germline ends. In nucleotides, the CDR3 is TGTGCCAGCTCCCCCCAAATGGGGGGGAATGTCTATGGCTACACCTTC. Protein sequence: CASSPQMGGNVYGYTF.

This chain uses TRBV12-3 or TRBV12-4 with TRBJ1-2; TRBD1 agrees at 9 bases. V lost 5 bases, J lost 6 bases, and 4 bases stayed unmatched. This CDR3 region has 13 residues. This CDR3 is CASSTGQGNGYTF. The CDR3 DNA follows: TGTGCCAGCAGTACCGGACAGGGGAATGGCTACACCTTC.